This T cell receptor (beta chain) came from a study of blood T cell repertoires in COVID-19. In the study overall: COVID-19 samples from acute and convalescent phases originated in the United States, Italy and Spain. PBMCs, B-cell-depleted T cells, or T cells were the source of the cDNA or gDNA that made up the material.

This clone was found a few times. Original data processing: From reference gene primer amplification, estimates of nucleated cell counts were derived. Data came from immunoSEQ multiplex PCR; TCRdb stores just in-frame clones and leaves some out. V and J calls and clone size are those listed in that table; D and trimming were worked out from the DNA. The sample shows some 80,000 clones, approximately 85% of them seen only once. This sequence originates from a woman aged 80 or over with active or convalescent COVID-19. The sample was peripheral blood.

The CDR3 sequence: CASTNPPSGRRDQETQYF. The CDR3 DNA reads as TGTGCCAGTACCAATCCACCTAGCGGGAGGAGGGACCAAGAGACCCAGTACTTC. V gene TRBV19 combines with J gene TRBJ2-5, with TRBD2 identical over 11 bases. V was pared by 7 bases and J by 0 bases, with 13 bases of the junction left unmatched. CDR3 length: 18 amino acids. In germline, CDR1 is LNHDA, CDR2 SQIVND (reference sequence).